What follows are 28 T cell receptor beta chains derived from one specimen sequenced in a study of cytomegalovirus exposure and HLA in healthy donors. PCR employed 60 Vbeta and 13 Jbeta primers. The assay was immunoSEQ multiplex PCR, and TCRdb's table has in-frame clones only and misses some. The data contain more than 95,000 clones, around three quarters of them singletons. Specimen: PBMCs. The source of these receptors is a man in his thirties or forties in good health and CMV-seropositive.

The V gene is TRBV18, the J gene TRBJ1-1; D is undetermined. The CDR3 loop spans 15 amino acids. Germline CDR1 is KGHSH and CDR2 is LQKENI. Between the trimmed V and J ends, which lost 3 bases and 0 bases, there was a span of 11 bases. As DNA, the CDR3 is TGTGCCAGCTCACCGAACTTTGCCTTGAACACTGAAGCTTTCTTT. Its protein product is CASSPNFALNTEAFF.

The chain recombines TRBV19 with TRBJ1-2; D not resolved. This CDR3 is built from 13 residues. V was pared by 3 bases and J by 5 bases, with 10 bases between. Germline lookup yields CDR1 LNHDA and CDR2 SQIVND (reference sequence). CDR3 nucleotide sequence: TGTGCCAGTAGTATGAGGACTGAATATGGCTACACCTTC. Translating gives CASSMRTEYGYTF.

There are a few counts of this clone. V gene TRBV2 combines with J gene TRBJ1-5, with D hard to call. The CDR3 extends over 14 amino acids. The V end lost 5 bases, the J end lost 0 bases, and 8 bases lay between the germline ends. Germline V lookup: CDR1 SNHLY, CDR2 FYNNEI. The CDR3 here is CASSKENSNQPQHF. The CDR3 bases are TGTGCCAGCAGTAAGGAGAATAGCAATCAGCCCCAGCATTTT.

V usage is TRBV18 and J usage is TRBJ2-7; D possibly corresponds to TRBD1 (6 bases). Germline-derived CDR1 and CDR2 are KGHSH and LQKENI. The V end was cut by 3 bases, the J end by 4 bases, with 19 bases between. The CDR3 length is 16 residues. CDR3 DNA: TGTGCCAGCTCACCTAGGAACAGGGTTCCACCTTACGAGCAGTACTTC. It specifies CASSPRNRVPPYEQYF. Full variable domain (outside the CDR3, taken from reference TRBV18 and TRBJ2-7): NAGVMQNPRHLVRRRGQEARLRCSPMKGHSHVYWYRQLPEEGLKFMVYLQKENIIDESGMPKERFSAEFPKEGPSILRIQQVVRGDSAAYFCASSPRNRVPPYEQYFGPGTRLTVT.

The chain recombines TRBV5-5 with TRBJ1-1, with D possibly matching TRBD1 (5 bases). V gave up 4 bases and J gave up 7 bases, with 14 bases separating them. This CDR3 comprises 13 residues. The V gene's germline CDR1 is SGHKS and CDR2 YYEKEE (reference sequence). CDR3: CASSRDSPYEAFF. The CDR3 DNA reads TGTGCCAGCAGCCGAGACAGCCCGTATGAAGCTTTCTTT.

The chain is built from TRBV28 and TRBJ1-5; 9 bases match TRBD1. The V gene end was trimmed by 7 bases and the J gene end by 0 bases; junction bases not matched to a gene: 25. The CDR3 contains 22 residues. Germline CDR1 reads MDHEN; CDR2 reads SYDVKM. The CDR3 sequence: CASTPSFLAGTGSGYSNQPQHF. Written as DNA, the CDR3 is TGTGCCAGCACCCCTAGCTTTTTAGCCGGGACAGGGAGCGGATATAGCAATCAGCCCCAGCATTTT.

This clone was counted only a few times. One junction end disagrees with the germline gene, perhaps due to a read error. The CDR3 is CAWGRGRTDSGANGLTF. In nucleotides, the CDR3 is TGTGCCTGGGGGCGGGGCAGGACCGACTCTGGGGCCAACGGCCTGACTTTC. This sequence joins TRBV30 and TRBJ2-6; the D gene is possibly TRBD2 (6 bases). CDR3 length: 17 residues. The V gene's germline CDR1 is GTSNPN and CDR2 SVGIG (reference sequence).

A few counts support this clone. The CDR3 is CASSLGGYQETQYF. CDR3 in DNA: TGTGCCAGCAGCTTAGGCGGTTACCAAGAGACCCAGTACTTC. The rearrangement joins TRBV7-3 to TRBJ2-5; the D is unclear. Per germline, CDR1 SGHTA and CDR2 FQGTGA. V shed 2 bases and J shed 0 bases, with 7 bases lying between them. This CDR3 has 14 amino acids.

The V and J genes are TRBV19 and TRBJ1-5; D perhaps matches TRBD1 (5 bases). The CDR3 totals 15 residues. Trimming cost V 1 base and J 6 bases, with 13 bases left between them. Germline CDR1 is LNHDA and CDR2 is SQIVND (reference sequence). CDR3 sequence: CASSIVPGPRQPQHF. The DNA for the CDR3 is TGTGCCAGTAGTATAGTTCCAGGGCCGCGTCAGCCCCAGCATTTT. Supplemented by reference TRBV19 and TRBJ1-5, the full variable domain reads DGGITQSPKYLFRKEGQNVTLSCEQNLNHDAMYWYRQDPGQGLRLIYYSQIVNDFQKGDIAEGYSVSREKKESFPLTVTSAQKNPTAFYLCASSIVPGPRQPQHFGDGTRLSIL.

The chain recombines TRBV5-1 with TRBJ1-2; D perhaps matches TRBD1 (5 bases). Trimming took 0 bases from V and 5 from J, leaving 14 bases between them. The CDR3 length is 15 residues. Germline values: CDR1 SGHRS, CDR2 YFSETQ. The CDR3 bases are TGCGCCAGCAGCTTGGTGCAGGGTGGTGGGTATGGCTACACCTTC. This gives the protein CASSLVQGGGYGYTF.

This chain uses TRBV6-5 with TRBJ1-6; TRBD1 aligns across 7 bases. V lost 2 bases and J lost 7; bases outside the gene matches: 5. This CDR3 region has 15 residues. The germline CDR1 and CDR2 sequences are MNHEY and SVGAGI. The CDR3 protein is CASSYVAGGNSPLHF. CDR3 sequence (DNA): TGTGCCAGCAGTTACGTGGCAGGGGGGAATTCACCCCTCCACTTT.

The rearrangement links TRBV9 to TRBJ1-2; D call uncertain. With 3 bases removed from V and 4 bases from J, the gap between germline ends came to 16 bases. In germline, CDR1 is SGDLS, CDR2 YYNGEE. The CDR3 totals 15 residues. The DNA of the CDR3 is TGTGCCAGCAGCGCCGAGTCGGGAGGGATCTATGGCTACACCTTC. It translates to CASSAESGGIYGYTF.

This chain connects TRBV4-1 to TRBJ1-5, with D unresolved. The germline CDR1 and CDR2 sequences are MGHRA and YSYEKL. The CDR3 runs to 16 residues. Between the trimmed V and J ends, which lost 1 base and 2 bases, there was a span of 12 bases. CDR3 residues: CASSQGGAGRNQPQHF. In DNA, the CDR3 is TGCGCCAGCAGCCAAGGGGGTGCGGGTCGCAATCAGCCCCAGCATTTT.

The chain joins TRBV25-1 to TRBJ2-1; 9 nucleotides align to TRBD1. The CDR3 covers 16 residues. Germline V CDR1 and CDR2: MGHDK, SYGVNS. J lost 7 bases, V lost 2 bases, and 9 bases had no gene match. The chain's CDR3 is CASSEPPGQGKNEQFF. The CDR3 bases are TGTGCCAGCAGTGAACCTCCGGGACAGGGTAAGAATGAGCAGTTCTTC. The variable domain in full, completed from reference TRBV25-1 and TRBJ2-1, reads EADIYQTPRYLVIGTGKKITLECSQTMGHDKMYWYQQDPGMELHLIHYSYGVNSTEKGDLSSESTVSRIRTEHFPLTLESARPSHTSQYLCASSEPPGQGKNEQFFGPGTRLTVL.

V and J are TRBV5-6 and TRBJ2-7; 8 positions match TRBD2. Per the germline V gene, CDR1 is SGHDT and CDR2 is YYEEEE. This CDR3 spans 15 amino acids. V lost 6 bases and J lost 2; bases outside the gene matches: 10. The CDR3 region has the DNA TGTGCCAGCATCGCATTAGCGGGGAAGACCTACGAGCAGTACTTC. Protein: CASIALAGKTYEQYF.

This clone was counted a single time. CDR3 protein: CASSWDTVDNEKLFF. The CDR3 DNA sequence: TGTGCCAGCAGTTGGGACACAGTCGATAATGAAAAACTGTTTTTT. The chain links TRBV2 to TRBJ1-4, with D perhaps TRBD1 (6 bases). The CDR3 extends over 15 amino acids. Trimming took off 5 bases at V and 4 bases at J, with 14 bases between the two ends. CDR1 and CDR2 from the germline V gene are SNHLY and FYNNEI.

A remark on this clone: Mismatch with germline at one junction end may stem from a read error. The chain has TRBV4-1 and TRBJ2-6; D might be TRBD1 (5 bases). The CDR3 has 13 amino acids. The germline V gene has CDR1 MGHRA and CDR2 YSYEKL. The CDR3 protein is CATSLIGANGLTF. The CDR3, as DNA: TGCGCCACCTCTTTAATTGGGGCCAACGGCCTGACTTTC.

This clone was seen a few times. The rearrangement links TRBV5-1 to TRBJ1-1; D is perhaps TRBD1 (5 bases). The CDR3 length is 13 residues. Germline CDR1 SGHRS, CDR2 YFSETQ. Trimming pared 4 bases from V and 0 bases from J, leaving 7 bases between. Here the CDR3 DNA reads TGCGCCAGCAGCCTAGGGGTGAACACTGAAGCTTTCTTT. Protein sequence: CASSLGVNTEAFF.

The chain combines TRBV5-6 with TRBJ2-1; possible D gene TRBD2, 6 bases. The germline gives CDR1 SGHDT, CDR2 YYEEEE. The V end lost 0 bases, the J end lost 9 bases, and 13 bases lay between the germline ends. This CDR3 region has 14 residues. The CDR3 DNA is TGTGCCAGCAGCTTGGGGGCGGGGTTCGGTGAGCAGTTCTTC. It encodes CASSLGAGFGEQFF.

This chain links TRBV5-1 with TRBJ1-1; D possibly corresponds to TRBD1 (6 bases). Germline loops: CDR1 SGHRS, CDR2 YFSETQ. Trimming stripped 4 bases from V and 1 base from J, with 14 bases between. This CDR3 has 15 residues. CDR3 nucleotide sequence: TGCGCCAGCAGCCTCCAACAGGGACAGAACACTGAAGCTTTCTTT. As protein: CASSLQQGQNTEAFF.

This sequence joins TRBV19 and TRBJ2-1, with a weak D call TRBD2 (6 bases). Germline V gene sequence: CDR1 LNHDA, CDR2 SQIVND (reference sequence). Trimming stripped 6 bases from V and 5 bases from J, with 8 bases between. The CDR3 length is 12 residues. In nucleotides, the CDR3 is TGTGCCAGTAGCGAGCGGGACAATGAGCAGTTCTTC. Its protein is CASSERDNEQFF. The full variable domain, in which reference TRBV19 and TRBJ2-1 provide the parts outside the CDR3, is DGGITQSPKYLFRKEGQNVTLSCEQNLNHDAMYWYRQDPGQGLRLIYYSQIVNDFQKGDIAEGYSVSREKKESFPLTVTSAQKNPTAFYLCASSERDNEQFFGPGTRLTVL.

The table lists this clone with a few counts. CDR3 region: CASSSGGAGYGYTF. In nucleotides, the CDR3 is TGTGCCAGCAGTTCAGGGGGCGCGGGCTATGGCTACACCTTC. The gene calls are TRBV7-3 and TRBJ1-2, with TRBD1 matching over 8 bases. The CDR3 runs 14 residues. V dropped 6 bases and J dropped 4; count of bases not matched to a gene: 7. Germline values: CDR1 SGHTA, CDR2 FQGTGA. Together with reference TRBV7-3 and TRBJ1-2, the CDR3 gives the full variable domain: GAGVSQTPSNKVTEKGKYVELRCDPISGHTALYWYRQSLGQGPEFLIYFQGTGAADDSGLPNDRFFAVRPEGSVSTLKIQRTERGDSAVYLCASSSGGAGYGYTFGSGTRLTVV.

The chain combines TRBV5-5 with TRBJ2-1, with no clear D. The V gene's germline CDR1 is SGHKS and CDR2 YYEKEE (reference sequence). Trimming left V 1 base short and J 2 bases short, with 10 bases between. CDR3 size: 15 residues. Here the CDR3 DNA reads TGTGCCAGCAGCTTGAGACTTGCCCCCTACAATGAGCAGTTCTTC. It yields the protein CASSLRLAPYNEQFF.

CDR3 sequence: CASTPWAMSREAFF. The CDR3 DNA reads as TGTGCCAGCACCCCGTGGGCAATGAGCCGTGAAGCTTTCTTT. V usage is TRBV5-6 and J usage is TRBJ1-1, with D unresolved. Germline V gene data show CDR1 as SGHDT and CDR2 as YYEEEE. V was shortened by 6 bases and J by 7 bases, with 19 bases between the two germline ends. There are 14 residues in the CDR3.

V usage is TRBV7-9 and J usage is TRBJ2-3; 10 bases are shared with TRBD1. CDR3 length equals 16 residues. Germline lookup yields CDR1 SEHNR and CDR2 FQNEAQ (reference sequence). V gave up 5 bases and J gave up 3 bases; unmatched junction bases: 8. The CDR3 is CASSPAGQGRTDTQYF. CDR3 coding DNA: TGTGCCAGCAGCCCCGCGGGACAGGGGAGAACAGATACGCAGTATTTT.

The V gene is TRBV5-1, the J gene TRBJ2-5; D possibly corresponds to TRBD1 (8 bases). Germline V gene data show CDR1 as SGHRS and CDR2 as YFSETQ. The V gene lost 4 bases and the J gene lost 2 bases, with 15 bases spanning the gap. The CDR3 sequence is 15 residues long. CDR3 sequence (DNA): TGCGCCAGCAGCGGAAACAGGGGGGGGCAAGAGACCCAGTACTTC. This gives the protein CASSGNRGGQETQYF. The variable domain in full, completed from reference TRBV5-1 and TRBJ2-5, reads KAGVTQTPRYLIKTRGQQVTLSCSPISGHRSVSWYQQTPGQGLQFLFEYFSETQRNKGNFPGRFSGRQFSNSRSEMNVSTLELGDSALYLCASSGNRGGQETQYFGPGTRLLVL.

V is TRBV5-6 and J is TRBJ2-5; 11 positions agree with TRBD2. The CDR3 consists of 16 residues. V was clipped by 2 bases and J by 5 bases; unmatched bases: 8. Germline values: CDR1 SGHDT, CDR2 YYEEEE. CDR3 in amino acids: CASSLLAGGPGETQYF. The CDR3 coding sequence is TGTGCCAGCAGCTTATTAGCGGGAGGGCCGGGGGAGACCCAGTACTTC.

This clone was seen a few times. This sequence joins TRBV11-3 and TRBJ2-7; D is perhaps TRBD2 (5 bases). The CDR3 loop spans 13 amino acids. Germline V gives CDR1 SGHNT, CDR2 YENEEA. The ends were cut back, 4 bases at V and 6 bases at J, with 13 bases in the middle. Here the CDR3 reads CASSSTGAGEQYF. The CDR3 DNA is TGTGCCAGCAGCTCCACTGGCGCGGGCGAGCAGTACTTC.